These 13 T cell receptor beta chains came from one sample sequenced in a study of early T cells in non-severe SARS-CoV-2 infection. TCRdb reprocessed the 5' RACE reads via MiXCR and lists one record per CDR3 protein. The sample has 20,000 to 25,000 distinct CDR3 sequences, over 4% seen once. The sample was whole blood. Source of these receptors: an adult who was a healthcare worker with PCR-confirmed SARS-CoV-2 infection or an uninfected control (not recorded which).

This clonotype has ten or more counts. The V call is TRBV6-1, the J call TRBJ2-7; D uncertain. The CDR3 contains 14 residues. Germline V gene sequence: CDR1 MNHNS, CDR2 SASEGT. V was shortened by 2 bases and J by 0 bases, with 8 bases between the two germline ends. This CDR3 is CASSELQSSYEQYF. In DNA form, the CDR3 reads TGTGCCAGCAGTGAATTACAGAGCTCCTACGAGCAGTACTTC.

The gene calls are TRBV12-3 or TRBV12-4 and TRBJ1-1; TRBD1 might be the D (5 bases). The V end lost 6 bases, the J end lost 0 bases, and 14 bases lay between the germline ends. This CDR3 comprises 15 residues. CDR3 sequence: CASSPDRFVNTEAFF. The CDR3 DNA reads as TGTGCCAGCAGCCCCGACAGATTTGTGAACACTGAAGCTTTCTTT.

This clonotype appeared many times. The CDR3 DNA reads TGTGCCAGCAGCTTCGCGGGCACTAACACCGGGGAGCTGTTTTTT. Residues: CASSFAGTNTGELFF. This chain joins TRBV7-6 and TRBJ2-2; possible D gene TRBD2, 5 bases. With 3 bases removed from V and 2 bases from J, the gap between germline ends came to 10 bases. CDR1 and CDR2 (germline): SGHVS, FNYEAQ. The CDR3 runs 15 residues.

This CDR3 is CASSQIDGANYGYTF. CDR3 nucleotide sequence: TGCGCCAGCAGCCAGATTGACGGGGCTAACTATGGCTACACCTTC. J is TRBJ1-2 and V is TRBV4-3, with D unclear. V was trimmed by 3 bases and J by 0 bases, leaving 11 bases between them. The CDR3 covers 15 residues. Germline CDR1 is LGHNA and CDR2 is YSLEER.

V usage is TRBV6-6 and J usage is TRBJ1-5; no clear D. Germline V gene lookup returns CDR1 MNHNY and CDR2 SVGAGI (reference sequence). The CDR3 contains 11 residues. Trimming pared 6 bases from V and 9 bases from J, leaving 9 bases between. The CDR3 DNA reads as TGTGCCAGCAGCCCCTGGGGGCCCCAGCATTTT. Translation: CASSPWGPQHF.

The chain employs TRBV30 and TRBJ1-3; no firm D call. This CDR3 has 12 amino acids. In germline, CDR1 is GTSNPN, CDR2 SVGIG (reference sequence). V lost 2 bases to trimming and J lost 1 base, with 3 bases between them. In nucleotides, the CDR3 is TGTGCCTGGAGTCAGTCTGGAAACACCATATATTTT. Protein: CAWSQSGNTIYF.

This clonotype was counted a few times. The chain carries TRBV12-3 or TRBV12-4 and TRBJ1-1; 7 positions agree with TRBD1. The CDR3 extends over 14 amino acids. Trimming took 2 bases from V and 10 from J; bases not matched to a gene: 10. CDR3 sequence: CASSLPIDRVTAFF. The CDR3 DNA is TGTGCCAGCAGTTTACCGATTGACAGGGTGACAGCTTTCTTT.

The J gene is TRBJ1-3, the V gene TRBV10-2, with TRBD1 matching 7 bases. This CDR3 is built from 13 residues. The germline V gene encodes CDR1 WSHSY and CDR2 SAAADI. J gave up 11 bases and V 8 bases, and 12 bases lay outside the gene matches. The CDR3 coding sequence is TGCGCCAGCGGCCGGGACAGTGGCTCCCCCATATATTTT. It is translated as CASGRDSGSPIYF.

The chain is built from TRBV29-1 and TRBJ1-1; 9 nucleotides match TRBD1. Germline V CDR1 and CDR2: SQVTM, ANQGSEA. J lost 0 bases, V lost 6 bases, and 8 bases had no gene match. The CDR3 is made up of 15 amino acids. CDR3 loop: CSVRGGQGLNTEAFF. The CDR3 region has the DNA TGCAGCGTGAGGGGGGGACAGGGCCTGAACACTGAAGCTTTCTTT.

The chain employs TRBV5-6 and TRBJ1-2; D is perhaps TRBD1 (5 bases). This CDR3 is built from 15 residues. The germline CDR1 and CDR2 sequences are SGHDT and YYEEEE. The ends were cut back, 3 bases at V and 4 bases at J, with 16 bases in the middle. This chain's CDR3 is CASSSFGGYGYGYTF. CDR3 nucleotides: TGTGCCAGCAGCTCCTTTGGGGGATACGGCTATGGCTACACCTTC.

The J gene is TRBJ1-4, the V gene TRBV11-2; possible D gene TRBD1, 5 bases. CDR1 SGHAT and CDR2 FQNNGV come from the germline V gene. Between the trimmed V and J ends, which lost 1 base and 8 bases, there was a span of 14 bases. This CDR3 region has 15 residues. The CDR3 is CASSLAFGGDEKLFF. CDR3 DNA: TGTGCCAGCAGCTTAGCGTTTGGGGGAGACGAAAAACTGTTTTTT.

This clonotype has at least ten counts. CDR3 amino acids: CSASRSSVGHEQFF. The CDR3 DNA follows: TGCAGTGCTAGTCGGTCTAGCGTGGGCCATGAGCAGTTCTTC. The chain carries TRBV20-1 and TRBJ2-1; D might be TRBD2 (6 bases). Germline V gene lookup returns CDR1 DFQATT and CDR2 SNEGSKA (reference sequence). Trimming pared 3 bases from V and 8 bases from J, leaving 17 bases between. This CDR3 has 14 residues.

The chain links TRBV29-1 to TRBJ2-1; TRBD2 agrees at 9 bases. J gave up 6 bases and V 5 bases, and 2 bases lay outside the gene matches. In germline, CDR1 is SQVTM, CDR2 ANQGSEA. This CDR3 has 12 residues. The CDR3 coding sequence is TGCAGCGTTTTAGCGGGGGTCAATGAGCAGTTCTTC. Translating it yields CSVLAGVNEQFF.